The subject of this entry is one TCR beta chain. Its antigen is still unknown. The data were obtained in a study of T cell responses to AZD1222 COVID-19 vaccine. Study results and limitations: Vaccine-associated CD4 TCRs spanned spike, dominant at 160-218 and 743-854. Repertoires were sampled only after the peak T cell response. Donors in the cohort were predominantly white British and more often female, and clonal diversity was possibly underestimated.

The repertoire was sequenced with immunoSEQ multiplex PCR; TCRdb's copy has only in-frame clones and lacks some. The sample consists of around 190,000 clones, 80% to 90% of them appearing once. Timing groups of about 4 and about 12 weeks for second doses were pooled. The CDR3 has 18 residues. Germline V gene data show CDR1 as SGHVS and CDR2 as FQNEAQ. The junction had 8 bases not matched to a gene; V was cut back by 0 bases and J by 0 bases. This material consisted of peripheral blood, taken 28 days after the second AZD1222 dose. The gene calls are TRBV7-8 and TRBJ1-3, with 7 positions matching TRBD1. The clonotype was recovered from an adult who received the AZD1222 COVID-19 vaccine. The DNA of the CDR3 is TGTGCCAGCAGCTTAGCTACAGGGGTGGGGAGCTCTGGAAACACCATATATTTT. It specifies CASSLATGVGSSGNTIYF.